A single sample is the source of the 3 T cell receptor beta chains below, sequenced in a study of identifying expanded T cells in peripheral blood. Assay: immunoSEQ multiplex PCR; the TCRdb copy retains only in-frame clones and omits some. The table has 60,000 or so clones, about four fifths seen once. The sample comprised blood. These receptors were collected from a person between 18 and 75 years old in good health.

This clone has only one observation. For the CDR3, the DNA is TGTGCCAGCAGCCTCCGGACTAGCGGGAGAGGCGGGACCCAGTACTTC. Protein sequence: CASSLRTSGRGGTQYF. The chain couples TRBV7-2 to TRBJ2-5; 13 nucleotides agree with TRBD2. Germline V lookup: CDR1 SGHTA, CDR2 FQGNSA. The CDR3 is 16 residues long. V lost 5 bases, J lost 7 bases, and 10 bases stayed unmatched.

The chain is built from TRBV30 and TRBJ1-6; no definite D call. Trimming shortened V by 0 bases and J by 5 bases, and 14 bases separated the two germline ends. Germline V gene lookup returns CDR1 GTSNPN and CDR2 SVGIG (reference sequence). The CDR3 length is 16 residues. The CDR3, as DNA: TGTGCCTGGAGTGTTTTGTCTGGCGCGGATAATTCACCCCTCCACTTT. Translation gives CAWSVLSGADNSPLHF.

The J gene is TRBJ1-1, the V gene TRBV28, with D tentatively TRBD1 (5 bases). With 6 bases removed from V and 1 base from J, the gap between germline ends came to 12 bases. This CDR3 is 14 amino acids long. The germline V gene encodes CDR1 MDHEN and CDR2 SYDVKM. The CDR3 region has the DNA TGTGCCAGCAGCCCTGGGGGGGGGAACACTGAAGCTTTCTTT. Translating it yields CASSPGGGNTEAFF.